One sample yielded the 26 T cell receptor beta chains listed below, sequenced in a study of control samples from healthy donors and cancer patients. The protocol was immunoSEQ multiplex PCR, while the TCRdb copy is restricted to in-frame clones and leaves out a portion. The sample has around 190,000 clones, roughly nine tenths seen once. Sequenced sample: blood. The receptors shown here come from a man aged 25 to 40 in good health.

The chain carries TRBV7-3 and TRBJ1-2; D uncertain. In germline, CDR1 is SGHTA, CDR2 FQGTGA. Trimming pared 5 bases from V and 2 bases from J, leaving 6 bases between. The CDR3 has 12 amino acids. In nucleotides, the CDR3 is TGTGCCAGCAGCAAAGTGAACTATGGCTACACCTTC. Translation gives CASSKVNYGYTF.

This chain uses TRBV4-1 with TRBJ1-2; 7 nucleotides match TRBD1. This CDR3 spans 15 amino acids. V was clipped by 2 bases and J by 6 bases; unmatched bases: 9. The germline V gene encodes CDR1 MGHRA and CDR2 YSYEKL. CDR3 protein: CASSQLNRGMDGYTF. The CDR3, as DNA: TGCGCCAGCAGCCAACTCAACAGGGGCATGGATGGCTACACCTTC.

The chain links TRBV28 to TRBJ1-5; D call uncertain. V shed 6 bases and J shed 11 bases, with 23 bases lying between them. This CDR3 is 15 amino acids long. The germline gives CDR1 MDHEN, CDR2 SYDVKM. CDR3 sequence (DNA): TGTGCCAGCAGCGCTGACGGGCCCACCGAGGGAGCCCAGCATTTT. Translated, it gives CASSADGPTEGAQHF.

The V gene is TRBV7-9, the J gene TRBJ1-2; D unclear. The length of the CDR3 is 15 residues. Germline V gene sequence: CDR1 SEHNR, CDR2 FQNEAQ (reference sequence). Trimming pared 4 bases from V and 6 bases from J, leaving 18 bases between. The CDR3 DNA follows: TGTGCCAGCAGCTCCTTTGACACTGTTCGGAATGGCTACACCTTC. Protein product: CASSSFDTVRNGYTF.

The chain joins TRBV15 to TRBJ1-1, with D unresolved. V was pared by 0 bases and J by 0 bases, with 8 bases between. Germline V gene lookup returns CDR1 LNHNV and CDR2 YYDKDF (reference sequence). The CDR3 is 15 residues long. CDR3 DNA: TGTGCCACCAGCAGAGATACGAACGTGAACACTGAAGCTTTCTTT. Its translation: CATSRDTNVNTEAFF.

This clone was detected once. In DNA form, the CDR3 reads TGTGCAAGTCGCTTAGGACGTTTGACCTACGAGCAGTACTTC. As protein: CASRLGRLTYEQYF. The genes are TRBV12-2 and TRBJ2-7. TRBV12-2 is shown as a pseudogene. This CDR3 is built from 14 residues.

The J gene is TRBJ1-3, the V gene TRBV4-2, with unresolved D. Trimming cost V 1 base and J 0 bases, with 13 bases left between them. The CDR3 length is 17 residues. The germline V gene encodes CDR1 LGHNA and CDR2 YNFKEQ. CDR3 region: CASSQVVTAFSGNTIYF. Written as DNA, the CDR3 is TGTGCCAGCAGCCAAGTGGTCACGGCGTTCTCTGGAAACACCATATATTTT.

The V and J genes are TRBV2 and TRBJ2-1; D gene ambiguous. Per germline, CDR1 SNHLY and CDR2 FYNNEI. Deletions cut 0 bases from V and 10 bases from J, with 10 bases between. CDR3 length: 13 residues. The CDR3 is CASSEALTTEQFF. The CDR3 DNA sequence: TGTGCCAGCAGTGAAGCGCTAACAACAGAGCAGTTCTTC.

The V gene is TRBV30, the J gene TRBJ1-1; D not resolved. Germline CDR1 and CDR2: GTSNPN and SVGIG (reference sequence). V was cut by 5 bases and J by 8 bases, with 18 bases left in between. CDR3 length equals 13 residues. CDR3 bases: TGTGCCTGGCTCCTGTGGGGAGGCTTCGAAGCTTTCTTT. It encodes CAWLLWGGFEAFF.

The chain links TRBV2 to TRBJ2-1; tentatively, D is TRBD1 (6 bases). This CDR3 contains 14 residues. Germline CDR1 reads SNHLY; CDR2 reads FYNNEI. Trimming stripped 8 bases from V and 0 bases from J, with 11 bases between. The CDR3 DNA reads TGTGCCAGCTGGGGGCTGAGCTCCTACAATGAGCAGTTCTTC. As protein: CASWGLSSYNEQFF.

V usage is TRBV10-2 and J usage is TRBJ1-6; D is possibly TRBD1 (5 bases). Germline-derived CDR1 and CDR2 are WSHSY and SAAADI. Deletions cut 0 bases from V and 6 bases from J, with 12 bases between. There are 16 residues in the CDR3. The DNA of the CDR3 is TGCGCCAGCAGTGAGTCGAGAGGGGCGGTTAATTCACCCCTCCACTTT. Its translation: CASSESRGAVNSPLHF.

The V and J genes are TRBV3-1 (or the pseudogene TRBV3-2) and TRBJ1-1; D is undetermined. Between the trimmed V and J ends, which lost 1 base and 1 base, there was a span of 7 bases. There are 14 residues in the CDR3. The germline V gene has CDR1 LGHDT and CDR2 YNNKEL (reference sequence). The DNA for the CDR3 is TGTGCCAGCAGCCAAGGTACCGGGAACACTGAAGCTTTCTTT. This gives the protein CASSQGTGNTEAFF.

This chain connects TRBV7-8 to TRBJ2-4; D gene uncertain. Germline CDR1 reads SGHVS; CDR2 reads FQNEAQ. V gave up 2 bases and J gave up 1 base, with 3 bases separating them. CDR3 length: 13 amino acids. CDR3 in amino acids: CASSLLAKNIQYF. CDR3 nucleotide sequence: TGTGCCAGCAGCTTATTGGCCAAAAACATTCAGTACTTC.

The chain couples TRBV5-5 to TRBJ1-1, with D possibly being TRBD1 (5 bases). Trimming removed 2 bases from V and 5 bases from J, with 10 bases in between. Germline V gene lookup returns CDR1 SGHKS and CDR2 YYEKEE (reference sequence). This CDR3 comprises 13 residues. The CDR3 sequence: CASSLQVRTEAFF. As DNA, the CDR3 is TGTGCCAGCAGCTTACAGGTTCGGACTGAAGCTTTCTTT.

The CDR3 region has the DNA TGTGCCAGCAGCCCCTATCGACAATCCAGCTCTGGGGCCAACGTCCTGACTTTC. Translated, it gives CASSPYRQSSSGANVLTF. This chain connects TRBV7-3 to TRBJ2-6; no firm D call. This CDR3 contains 18 residues. With 5 bases removed from V and 0 bases from J, the gap between germline ends came to 17 bases. CDR1 and CDR2 from the germline V gene are SGHTA and FQGTGA.

V usage is TRBV2 and J usage is TRBJ2-2; 9 bases line up with TRBD1. CDR1 is SNHLY and CDR2 is FYNNEI in the germline V gene. This CDR3 contains 17 residues. The V gene end was trimmed by 4 bases and the J gene end by 6 bases; junction bases not matched to a gene: 12. The CDR3 loop reads CASSVVFGQGYAGELFF. The CDR3 region has the DNA TGTGCCAGCAGTGTTGTTTTCGGACAGGGGTATGCCGGGGAGCTGTTTTTT.

Remarks on this clone: The same CDR3 is also encoded by other DNA sequences in this sample. The chain combines TRBV6-5 with TRBJ2-1, with a possible D match to TRBD2 (5 bases). Trimming stripped 5 bases from V and 5 bases from J, with 16 bases between. Germline CDR1 and CDR2: MNHEY and SVGAGI. The CDR3 loop spans 15 amino acids. The CDR3, as DNA: TGTGCCAGCAGTCCGACTACCCCCGTAAACAATGAGCAGTTCTTC. Amino acids: CASSPTTPVNNEQFF.

This rearrangement joins TRBV7-2 to TRBJ2-6; D unresolved. Deletions cut 6 bases from V and 2 bases from J, with 11 bases between. Germline V CDR1 and CDR2: SGHTA, FQGNSA. The CDR3 runs to 15 residues. CDR3 region: CASSPPGAGANVLTF. CDR3 nucleotides: TGTGCCAGCAGTCCACCTGGGGCTGGGGCCAACGTCCTGACTTTC.

This chain links TRBV7-9 with TRBJ1-2, with D unresolved. Germline V lookup: CDR1 SEHNR, CDR2 FQNEAQ (reference sequence). The CDR3 length is 16 residues. Trimming stripped 6 bases from V and 8 bases from J, with 25 bases between. This CDR3 reads CASSSLEYGRDGGYTF. CDR3 nucleotide sequence: TGTGCCAGCAGTAGCTTAGAGTACGGGAGGGATGGAGGCTACACCTTC.

The CDR3 here is CASSIEQGWTGNTIYF. CDR3 bases: TGTGCCAGTAGTATAGAACAGGGCTGGACGGGAAACACCATATATTTT. The rearrangement uses TRBV19 and TRBJ1-3, with D perhaps TRBD1 (6 bases). Germline V CDR1 and CDR2: LNHDA, SQIVND (reference sequence). The CDR3 consists of 16 residues. Trimming shortened V by 0 bases and J by 4 bases, and 13 bases separated the two germline ends.

A remark on this clone: Mismatch with germline at one junction end may stem from a read error. The chain employs TRBV2 and TRBJ1-1, with no clear D. The CDR3 runs to 14 residues. Germline assignment: CDR1 SNHLY and CDR2 FYNNEI. CDR3 in amino acids: CASSTIGVNTEAFF. The CDR3 bases are TGTGCCAGCAGTACTATCGGGGTGAATACTGAAGCTTTCTTT. The variable domain in full, completed from reference TRBV2 and TRBJ1-1, reads EPEVTQTPSHQVTQMGQEVILRCVPISNHLYFYWYRQILGQKVEFLVSFYNNEISEKSEIFDDQFSVERPDGSNFTLKIRSTKLEDSAMYFCASSTIGVNTEAFFGQGTRLTVV.

The chain couples TRBV27 to TRBJ1-5, with D tentatively TRBD1 (5 bases). Trimming cost V 2 bases and J 1 base, with 9 bases left between them. This CDR3 is 15 amino acids long. Germline lookup yields CDR1 MNHEY and CDR2 SMNVEV (reference sequence). The CDR3 spells CASSLSWGSNQPQHF. DNA of the CDR3: TGTGCCAGCAGTTTAAGTTGGGGGAGCAATCAGCCCCAGCATTTT.

The chain links TRBV2 to TRBJ2-7; D may correspond to TRBD1 or TRBD2 (5 bases each). Trimming cost V 6 bases and J 1 base, with 16 bases left between them. The CDR3 runs 15 residues. Germline CDR1 SNHLY, CDR2 FYNNEI. Here the CDR3 reads CASSVPGQSSYEQYF. The CDR3 DNA reads TGTGCCAGCAGCGTTCCGGGGCAGAGTTCCTACGAGCAGTACTTC.

The rearrangement joins TRBV19 to TRBJ1-6, with D possibly TRBD1 on 5 matching bases. The germline gives CDR1 LNHDA, CDR2 SQIVND (reference sequence). Trimming took 4 bases from V and 3 from J, leaving 10 bases between them. The CDR3 length is 15 residues. This CDR3 reads CASSTGPDYNSPLHF. The CDR3 DNA is TGTGCCAGTAGTACAGGGCCAGACTATAATTCACCCCTCCACTTT.

This clone was observed once. The chain recombines TRBV28 with TRBJ2-3; 10 nucleotides align to TRBD2. Losses at the gene ends were 8 bases for V and 4 bases for J; bases not matched to a gene: 9. There are 15 residues in the CDR3. Germline CDR1 reads MDHEN; CDR2 reads SYDVKM. CDR3 region: CASHSSGRAADTQYF. The CDR3 DNA sequence: TGTGCCAGCCATTCAAGCGGGAGGGCAGCAGATACGCAGTATTTT.

The chain employs TRBV5-1 and TRBJ2-2; D gene ambiguous. V gave up 4 bases and J gave up 5 bases, with 12 bases separating them. Per germline, CDR1 SGHRS and CDR2 YFSETQ. CDR3 size: 14 residues. Here the CDR3 reads CASSPTEWTGELFF. In DNA, the CDR3 is TGCGCCAGCAGCCCTACTGAGTGGACCGGGGAGCTGTTTTTT.